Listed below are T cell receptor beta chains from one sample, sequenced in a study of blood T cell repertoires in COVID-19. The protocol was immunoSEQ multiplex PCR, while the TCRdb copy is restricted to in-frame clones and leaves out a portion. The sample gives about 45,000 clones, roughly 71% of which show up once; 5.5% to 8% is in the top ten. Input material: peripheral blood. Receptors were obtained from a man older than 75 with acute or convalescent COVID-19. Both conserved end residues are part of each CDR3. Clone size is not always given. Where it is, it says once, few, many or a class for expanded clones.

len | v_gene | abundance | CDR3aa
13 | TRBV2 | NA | CASRPPKGAEAFF
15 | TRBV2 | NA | CASSKGQSENEKLFF
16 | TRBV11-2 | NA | CASSFRSGNSADTQYF
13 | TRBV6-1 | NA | CASSEPPTDTQYF
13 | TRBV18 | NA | CATAGGGQETQYF
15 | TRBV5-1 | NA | CASSQRQGSSYEQYF
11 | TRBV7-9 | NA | CASTKGRGAFF
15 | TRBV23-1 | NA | CASSQSSPVPYEQYF
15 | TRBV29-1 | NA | CSVSGQGSFVGGYTF
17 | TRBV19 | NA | CASSRISSGTGSGGYTF
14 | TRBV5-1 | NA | CASSLPEDDSPLHF
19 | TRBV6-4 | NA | CASSEFLLAGGPGTGELFF
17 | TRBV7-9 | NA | CASSLWAQAGLPDTQYF
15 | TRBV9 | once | CASSPRPGGNTEAFF
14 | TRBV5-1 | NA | CASSSTPTRGEQYF
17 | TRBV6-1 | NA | CASSEKRGGARNQPQHF
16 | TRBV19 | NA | CASSIGDRPSNQPQHF
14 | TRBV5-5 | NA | CASSFMRGSDTQYF
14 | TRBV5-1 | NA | CASSLMSGPGTQYF
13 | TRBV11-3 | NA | CASSSDREAEQYF
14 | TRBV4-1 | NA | CASSQGHDGRGYTF
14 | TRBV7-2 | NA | CASSRTSGRHEQYF
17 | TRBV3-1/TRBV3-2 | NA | CASSQIREEATNEKLFF
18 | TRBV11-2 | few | CASSSPGLAGARPGEQFF
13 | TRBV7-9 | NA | CASSPVNSSEQYF
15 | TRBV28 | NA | CASSPGGGAGEKLFF
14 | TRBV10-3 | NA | CAIRGETGAPEQYF